This T cell receptor (beta chain) was profiled in a study of cytomegalovirus exposure and HLA in healthy donors. General observations from the study: CMV antigen specificity was confirmed in vitro for a few CMV-associated chains. For cytomegalovirus status, the classifier reportedly gave diagnoses with high specificity and sensitivity. Associated with cytomegalovirus, according to the listing, were some 180 TCR beta chains.

About this clone itself: No antigen is known for it.

The donors formed part of the roughly 120-subject validation cohort, distinct from the roughly 700-subject first cohort. Germline V gene sequence: CDR1 SNHLY, CDR2 FYNNEI. The CDR3 spans 15 residues. Trimming shortened V by 6 bases and J by 5 bases, and 19 bases separated the two germline ends. Clones were read by immunoSEQ multiplex PCR, and TCRdb kept only the in-frame ones, dropping some. There are roughly 120,000 clones in the sample; about 94% occur only once, and 1% to 1.5% lies in the top ten. This TCR derives from a woman aged 18-29 years in good health and CMV-seronegative. This chain links TRBV2 with TRBJ1-2; D may be TRBD1 (6 bases). Sequencing was done on a sample of PBMCs. The CDR3 DNA reads as TGTGCCAGCAGAGAATTTCTGACAGGTCTATATGGCTACACCTTC. Protein: CASREFLTGLYGYTF.